A selection of T cell receptor beta chains follows, all from one sample in a study of blood T cell repertoires in COVID-19. The protocol was immunoSEQ multiplex PCR, while the TCRdb copy is restricted to in-frame clones and leaves out a portion. The sample lists 200,000 to 300,000 clones, more than 70% seen once, with around 0.91% in the top ten. The sequencing sample was made of peripheral blood. The receptors here all came from a woman aged 40 to 55 who had recovered from COVID-19. Both conserved end residues are trimmed from each CDR3. Clone size is stated in some rows and not others, as once, few, many or a class when expanded.

J gene: TRBJ2-3; clone size: -; V gene: TRBV5-4; CDR3 length: 11; CDR3 protein: ASSQDQGDTQY
J gene: TRBJ2-1; clone size: -; V gene: TRBV5-1; CDR3 length: 15; CDR3 protein: ASSLRGSGFTYNEQF
J gene: TRBJ1-5; clone size: -; V gene: TRBV7-2; CDR3 length: 13; CDR3 protein: ASSLSGQGNQPQH
J gene: TRBJ1-4; clone size: few; V gene: TRBV12-3/TRBV12-4; CDR3 length: 11; CDR3 protein: ASSRTGTQKLF
J gene: TRBJ1-1; clone size: -; V gene: TRBV9; CDR3 length: 14; CDR3 protein: ASSVGGGQGYTEAF
J gene: TRBJ2-5; clone size: -; V gene: TRBV5-1; CDR3 length: 12; CDR3 protein: ASSLGDREETQY
J gene: TRBJ1-5; clone size: few; V gene: TRBV2; CDR3 length: 12; CDR3 protein: ASTMVRLNQPQH
J gene: TRBJ1-4; clone size: -; V gene: TRBV7-9; CDR3 length: 15; CDR3 protein: ASSPRDRGPTNEKLF
J gene: TRBJ2-3; clone size: -; V gene: TRBV11-3; CDR3 length: 13; CDR3 protein: ASSPSGRAGDTQY
J gene: TRBJ2-1; clone size: -; V gene: TRBV14; CDR3 length: 12; CDR3 protein: ASSRRQGWNEQF
J gene: TRBJ2-1; clone size: -; V gene: TRBV25-1; CDR3 length: 9; CDR3 protein: ASTGLNEQF
J gene: TRBJ2-1; clone size: -; V gene: TRBV7-2; CDR3 length: 10; CDR3 protein: ASGRDYNEQF
J gene: TRBJ1-5; clone size: -; V gene: TRBV2; CDR3 length: 12; CDR3 protein: ASSEVVGDQPQH
J gene: TRBJ1-2; clone size: -; V gene: TRBV19; CDR3 length: 14; CDR3 protein: ASKVGGQGAFYGYT
J gene: TRBJ1-2; clone size: -; V gene: TRBV3-1/TRBV3-2; CDR3 length: 13; CDR3 protein: ASSRTTGANYGYT
J gene: TRBJ2-2; clone size: -; V gene: TRBV11-3; CDR3 length: 13; CDR3 protein: ASSLAGTNTGELF
J gene: TRBJ2-5; clone size: -; V gene: TRBV4-2; CDR3 length: 12; CDR3 protein: ASSQAGLAWTQY
J gene: TRBJ2-7; clone size: -; V gene: TRBV30; CDR3 length: 13; CDR3 protein: AWSRRVGGIYEQY
J gene: TRBJ2-2; clone size: -; V gene: TRBV9; CDR3 length: 14; CDR3 protein: ASSVGRGAAAGELF
J gene: TRBJ1-6; clone size: -; V gene: TRBV13; CDR3 length: 12; CDR3 protein: ASSPPGGSSPLH
J gene: TRBJ2-6; clone size: -; V gene: TRBV5-4; CDR3 length: 15; CDR3 protein: ASSMETGGAGANVLT
J gene: TRBJ1-1; clone size: -; V gene: TRBV6-2/TRBV6-3; CDR3 length: 10; CDR3 protein: ASSYSGLEAF
J gene: TRBJ2-2; clone size: -; V gene: TRBV30; CDR3 length: 13; CDR3 protein: AWSVGRRHTGELF
J gene: TRBJ2-2; clone size: -; V gene: TRBV7-8; CDR3 length: 14; CDR3 protein: ASSPTRSPNTGELF
J gene: TRBJ2-1; clone size: -; V gene: TRBV19; CDR3 length: 14; CDR3 protein: ASSMGREWSYNEQF
J gene: TRBJ1-2; clone size: -; V gene: TRBV21-1; CDR3 length: 9; CDR3 protein: AESKLYGYT
J gene: TRBJ1-1; clone size: once; V gene: TRBV9; CDR3 length: 13; CDR3 protein: ATHLLPPGNTEAF
J gene: TRBJ1-1; clone size: -; V gene: TRBV10-3; CDR3 length: 10; CDR3 protein: AISDPGGSAF